A single sample is the source of the 27 T cell receptor beta chains below, sequenced in a study of shared clonotypes between healthy human individuals. Generated by immunoSEQ multiplex PCR, the TCRdb table keeps only in-frame clones and is missing some. The data contain roughly 2.2 million clones, 80% to 95% of them singletons. Sequenced material: naive CD4+ T cells from PBMCs. This sample's subset: CD45RA+ positively selected. Receptors originate from a man younger than 35 in good health. Some clones in this sample may be carry-over from other donors' samples.

This rearrangement joins TRBV6-6 to TRBJ2-1; 9 bases match TRBD2. The V segment lost 2 bases and the J segment 7 bases; nucleotides outside the gene matches: 6. This CDR3 is built from 15 residues. From germline, CDR1 is MNHNY and CDR2 SVGAGI (reference sequence). The CDR3 here is CASSYEREVRNEQFF. DNA of the CDR3: TGTGCCAGCAGTTACGAGCGGGAGGTGAGGAATGAGCAGTTCTTC.

This clone was recorded only once. V is TRBV28 and J is TRBJ2-7; TRBD1 matches at 7 bases. CDR3 length: 13 amino acids. Trimming removed 6 bases from V and 3 bases from J; junction bases left unmatched: 5. Looked up from germline, CDR1 is MDHEN and CDR2 is SYDVKM. This CDR3 reads CASRKTGHYEQYF. CDR3 bases: TGTGCCAGCAGGAAGACAGGGCACTACGAGCAGTACTTC.

CDR3 DNA: TGTGCCAGCAGAACGGGACAGGCCATCGGGTCTTGGCAGTACTTC. Translation: CASRTGQAIGSWQYF. The chain combines TRBV28 with TRBJ2-7, with 8 nucleotides matching TRBD1. With V trimmed by 6 bases and J by 9 bases, 16 bases remained unmatched. The CDR3 contains 15 residues. Germline CDR1 is MDHEN and CDR2 is SYDVKM.

The V gene is TRBV5-1, the J gene TRBJ1-4; 7 bases are a match to TRBD1. The CDR3 covers 15 residues. With 3 bases clipped from V and 8 bases from J, the junction kept 10 bases outside the gene matches. The germline CDR1 and CDR2 sequences are SGHRS and YFSETQ. The CDR3 reads CASSSRQGEGEKLFF. CDR3 DNA sequence: TGCGCCAGCAGCTCGCGACAGGGTGAAGGAGAAAAACTGTTTTTT. The full variable domain, its missing parts supplied by reference TRBV5-1 and TRBJ1-4, is KAGVTQTPRYLIKTRGQQVTLSCSPISGHRSVSWYQQTPGQGLQFLFEYFSETQRNKGNFPGRFSGRQFSNSRSEMNVSTLELGDSALYLCASSSRQGEGEKLFFGSGTQLSVL.

This clone is a singleton in its sample. The chain employs TRBV7-2 and TRBJ1-2; the match to TRBD1 covers 7 bases. The J segment lost 5 bases and the V segment lost 5 bases, leaving 14 bases of the junction unmatched. The CDR3 has 16 residues. Germline CDR1 is SGHTA and CDR2 is FQGNSA. The CDR3 bases are TGTGCCAGCAGCCAAACCCCGGACAGGATCAAGTATGGCTACACCTTC. Its translation is CASSQTPDRIKYGYTF.

The genes are TRBV4-2 and TRBJ1-2; D is undetermined. Trimming took off 0 bases at V and 5 bases at J, with 13 bases between the two ends. The CDR3 loop spans 15 amino acids. Germline V gene lookup returns CDR1 LGHNA and CDR2 YNFKEQ. CDR3: CASSQDMGKGYGYTF. The DNA for the CDR3 is TGTGCCAGCAGCCAAGATATGGGGAAAGGATATGGCTACACCTTC.

The chain carries TRBV6-4 and TRBJ2-3; TRBD1 agrees at 7 bases. J was trimmed by 0 bases and V by 5 bases; bases with no gene match: 5. CDR1 is MRHNA and CDR2 is SNTAGT in the germline V gene. CDR3 size: 15 residues. The CDR3 DNA sequence: TGTGCCAGCAGTAGGACAGGAATGAGCACAGATACGCAGTATTTT. Translation: CASSRTGMSTDTQYF.

The rearrangement links TRBV28 to TRBJ2-7; 8 bases map to TRBD1. This CDR3 is 18 amino acids long. Trimming at V came to 7 bases and at J to 3 bases, leaving 20 bases not matched to a gene. Germline CDR1 is MDHEN and CDR2 is SYDVKM. In nucleotides, the CDR3 is TGTGCCAGCATCCCCTCCCAGGGGGCGAAATTGAGCCTCTACGAGCAGTACTTC. Residues: CASIPSQGAKLSLYEQYF.

The chain uses TRBV9 and TRBJ2-5; the D is unclear. CDR3 length equals 14 residues. Germline-derived CDR1 and CDR2 are SGDLS and YYNGEE. Trimming left V 3 bases short and J 2 bases short, with 11 bases between. CDR3 amino acids: CASSDSPLQETQYF. CDR3 in DNA: TGTGCCAGCAGCGACAGCCCACTTCAAGAGACCCAGTACTTC.

The chain uses TRBV28 and TRBJ2-7; 16 nucleotides agree with TRBD2. The ends lost 1 base at V and 9 bases at J; junction bases unmatched: 27. Per germline, CDR1 MDHEN and CDR2 SYDVKM. CDR3 length equals 23 residues. The CDR3 protein is CASSLSVMAAGTSGRASNRWQYF. The DNA of the CDR3 is TGTGCCAGCAGTTTATCGGTTATGGCCGCCGGGACTAGCGGGAGGGCCTCCAACCGTTGGCAGTACTTC. The complete variable domain, with remaining parts taken from reference TRBV28 and TRBJ2-7, reads DVKVTQSSRYLVKRTGEKVFLECVQDMDHENMFWYRQDPGLGLRLIYFSYDVKMKEKGDIPEGYSVSREKKERFSLILESASTNQTSMYLCASSLSVMAAGTSGRASNRWQYFGPGTRLTVT.

This chain joins TRBV5-3 and TRBJ2-6, with D uncertain. TRBV5-3 is noted as an ORF with a role that remains uncertain. The CDR3 spans 14 residues. V was cut by 1 base and J by 0 bases, with 2 bases left in between. The CDR3 DNA sequence: TGTGCCAGAAGCTTGATCTCTGGGGCCAACGTCCTGACTTTC. This sequence encodes CARSLISGANVLTF.

The chain uses TRBV11-2 and TRBJ1-3; D is uncertain. In germline, CDR1 is SGHAT, CDR2 FQNNGV. This CDR3 has 15 residues. With 3 bases removed from V and 0 bases from J, the gap between germline ends came to 9 bases. CDR3 bases: TGTGCCAGCAGCTTGGCCACCACCTCTGGAAACACCATATATTTT. Its translation: CASSLATTSGNTIYF.

This rearrangement joins TRBV7-9 to TRBJ1-5; D is unclear. V was clipped by 1 base and J by 4 bases, with 11 bases between them. CDR1 is SEHNR and CDR2 is FQNEAQ in the germline V gene (reference sequence). CDR3 length equals 15 residues. CDR3 DNA: TGTGCCAGCAGCTTAGGACAAGAATGGAATCAGCCCCAGCATTTT. It encodes CASSLGQEWNQPQHF.

The chain employs TRBV7-2 and TRBJ2-7; unclear D gene. Trimming removed 1 base at V and 6 bases at J, with 10 bases between. The CDR3 length is 13 residues. The germline V gene has CDR1 SGHTA and CDR2 FQGNSA. CDR3: CASSLGPGSEQYF. As DNA, the CDR3 is TGTGCCAGCAGCTTAGGGCCAGGCTCCGAGCAGTACTTC.

The V call is TRBV5-4, the J call TRBJ2-3; D is uncertain. Trimming removed 2 bases from V and 2 bases from J, with 12 bases in between. CDR3 length equals 15 residues. Germline V gene data show CDR1 as SGHNT and CDR2 as YYREEE (reference sequence). The CDR3 sequence is CASSLLARFTDTQYF. CDR3 bases: TGTGCCAGCAGCTTACTGGCGCGGTTCACAGATACGCAGTATTTT.

The V call is TRBV28, the J call TRBJ1-1, with a possible D match to TRBD1 (5 bases). V was clipped by 7 bases and J by 8 bases, with 20 bases between them. Germline V gene data show CDR1 as MDHEN and CDR2 as SYDVKM. The CDR3 is made up of 14 amino acids. CDR3 DNA sequence: TGTGCCAGCAAAATTCGGCAGGGCCCCTGGGAAGCTTTCTTT. Protein product: CASKIRQGPWEAFF.

This clone has only one observation. CDR3 sequence reads: CAWREQGTNGYTF. CDR3 sequence (DNA): TGTGCCTGGCGCGAACAGGGCACAAATGGCTACACCTTC. This chain links TRBV30 with TRBJ1-2; possibly TRBD1 for D (6 bases). The CDR3 spans 13 residues. Germline V gene data show CDR1 as GTSNPN and CDR2 as SVGIG (reference sequence). Trimming left V 5 bases short and J 6 bases short, with 16 bases between.

This clone was seen once. This sample includes further DNA sequences coding for the same CDR3. This chain connects TRBV7-9 to TRBJ1-1; D is unclear. The CDR3 runs 13 residues. Germline V gives CDR1 SEHNR, CDR2 FQNEAQ (reference sequence). The ends were cut back, 6 bases at V and 4 bases at J, with 12 bases in the middle. CDR3 nucleotide sequence: TGTGCCAGCAGTCTCTCGCGTGGCACTGAAGCTTTCTTT. This translates into CASSLSRGTEAFF.

This clone is a singleton in its sample. The V call is TRBV4-1, the J call TRBJ2-3; D gene ambiguous. Germline-derived CDR1 and CDR2 are MGHRA and YSYEKL. CDR3 length: 13 residues. The V gene lost 5 bases and the J gene lost 2 bases, with 8 bases spanning the gap. The CDR3 DNA sequence: TGCGCCAGCAGCTCCCCGGCCACAGATACGCAGTATTTT. This sequence encodes CASSSPATDTQYF.

Comment on this clone: The identical CDR3 is also encoded by other nucleotide sequences in the sample. The chain carries TRBV11-2 and TRBJ2-5; 10 positions agree with TRBD1. J lost 4 bases, V lost 1 base, and 0 bases had no gene match. This CDR3 spans 14 amino acids. The germline gives CDR1 SGHAT, CDR2 FQNNGV. CDR3 sequence (DNA): TGTGCCAGCAGCTTAGGGGACAGGGGAGAGACCCAGTACTTC. It specifies CASSLGDRGETQYF.

This clone occurred once. V gene TRBV29-1 combines with J gene TRBJ1-4; TRBD1 agrees at 7 bases. From germline, CDR1 is SQVTM and CDR2 ANQGSEA. The CDR3 is 14 amino acids. J lost 7 bases, V lost 6 bases, and 11 bases had no gene match. The CDR3 nucleotides read TGCAGCGTGACCCTCAGGGGGGCCTTTGAAAAACTGTTTTTT. Protein sequence: CSVTLRGAFEKLFF. Full variable domain (remainder filled in from reference TRBV29-1 and TRBJ1-4): SAVISQKPSRDICQRGTSLTIQCQVDSQVTMMFWYRQQPGQSLTLIATANQGSEATYESGFVIDKFPISRPNLTFSTLTVSNMSPEDSSIYLCSVTLRGAFEKLFFGSGTQLSVL.

J is TRBJ2-7 and V is TRBV19, with D possibly TRBD1 on 6 matching bases. CDR1 LNHDA and CDR2 SQIVND come from the germline V gene (reference sequence). The CDR3 has 15 amino acids. Trimming left V 5 bases short and J 7 bases short, with 21 bases between. CDR3 protein: CASSPHLRQAGEQYF. The CDR3, as DNA: TGTGCCAGTAGTCCTCACCTTAGACAGGCGGGTGAGCAGTACTTC.

The genes are TRBV11-1 and TRBJ2-3, with D possibly TRBD2 on 6 matching bases. The CDR3 is made up of 18 amino acids. Trimming removed 5 bases from V and 0 bases from J, with 21 bases in between. CDR1 SGHAT and CDR2 FQDESV come from the germline V gene (reference sequence). CDR3: CASSPGGSRPTSTDTQYF. The CDR3 bases are TGTGCCAGCAGCCCCGGGGGTAGCCGCCCAACTAGCACAGATACGCAGTATTTT.

J is TRBJ2-7 and V is TRBV2, with 9 nucleotides matching TRBD2. V was clipped by 5 bases and J by 2 bases; unmatched bases: 10. Germline V gene sequence: CDR1 SNHLY, CDR2 FYNNEI. This CDR3 region has 16 residues. DNA of the CDR3: TGTGCCAGCAGTTTGCGGGGGGGGGACAGAGCCTACGAGCAGTACTTC. Translated: CASSLRGGDRAYEQYF. The complete variable domain, with remaining parts taken from reference TRBV2 and TRBJ2-7, reads EPEVTQTPSHQVTQMGQEVILRCVPISNHLYFYWYRQILGQKVEFLVSFYNNEISEKSEIFDDQFSVERPDGSNFTLKIRSTKLEDSAMYFCASSLRGGDRAYEQYFGPGTRLTVT.

This clone was counted a single time. The V and J genes are TRBV9 and TRBJ2-7, with 10 bases lining up with TRBD2. J was trimmed by 3 bases and V by 2 bases; bases with no gene match: 5. This CDR3 has 15 amino acids. Germline-derived CDR1 and CDR2 are SGDLS and YYNGEE. The CDR3 loop reads CASSVTTSGLYEQYF. As DNA, the CDR3 is TGTGCCAGCAGCGTCACGACTAGCGGGCTCTACGAGCAGTACTTC.

Remarks on this clone: The junction does not match germline at one end; this may be a read error. The chain is built from TRBV2 and TRBJ2-2; tentatively, D is TRBD2 (6 bases). CDR1 is SNHLY and CDR2 is FYNNEI in the germline V gene. The CDR3 runs 11 residues. The CDR3 DNA reads as TGTGCCTGCAGGGAGGCCGGGGAGCTGTTTTTT. It yields the protein CACREAGELFF.

The gene calls are TRBV4-1 and TRBJ1-1; TRBD1 aligns across 7 bases. The CDR3 length is 15 residues. Germline values: CDR1 MGHRA, CDR2 YSYEKL. The ends lost 1 base at V and 6 bases at J; junction bases unmatched: 8. The CDR3 nucleotides are TGCGCCAGCAGCCAAGGCCGACAGGGCCCCCCTGAAGCTTTCTTT. It yields the protein CASSQGRQGPPEAFF.